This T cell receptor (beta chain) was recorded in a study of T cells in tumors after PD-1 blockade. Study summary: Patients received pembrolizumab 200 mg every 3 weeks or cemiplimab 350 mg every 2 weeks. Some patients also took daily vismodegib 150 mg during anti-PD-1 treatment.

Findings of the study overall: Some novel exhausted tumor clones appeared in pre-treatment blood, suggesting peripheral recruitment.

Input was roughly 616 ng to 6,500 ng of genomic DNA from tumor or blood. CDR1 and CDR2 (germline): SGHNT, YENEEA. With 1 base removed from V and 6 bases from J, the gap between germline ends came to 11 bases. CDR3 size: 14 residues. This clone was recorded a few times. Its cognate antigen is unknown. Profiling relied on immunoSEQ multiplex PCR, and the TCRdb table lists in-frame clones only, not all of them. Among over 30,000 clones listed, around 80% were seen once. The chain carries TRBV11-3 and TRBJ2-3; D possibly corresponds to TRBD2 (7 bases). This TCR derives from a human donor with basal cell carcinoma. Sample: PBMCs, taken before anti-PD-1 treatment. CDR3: CASSLVGGADTQYF. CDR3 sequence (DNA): TGTGCCAGCAGCTTAGTAGGGGGGGCGGATACGCAGTATTTT.